The TCR beta chain under discussion was sequenced for a study of regulatory T cells in long-lasting Graves disease. Study at large: Patients with new Graves' disease had used antithyroid drugs below 3 months. General study findings and limits: When disease was persistent, TRBV28, TRBJ1-2 and TRBJ2-5 were the favored segments.

In this sample, this clonotype turned up many times. Antigen: not known. This CDR3 is 16 amino acids long. Trimming left V 8 bases short and J 0 bases short, with 17 bases between. CDR1 is SNHLY, CDR2 FYNNEI, per germline. Arm-PCR of CDR3 regions with iRepertoire HTBI primers generated TCR beta libraries. From the multiplex PCR reads, TCRdb called clonotypes with MiXCR, one entry per CDR3 protein. There are 250,000 to 300,000 distinct CDR3 sequences in the sample; around a sixth occur only once, and 12% to 15% lies in the top ten. The time point is: newly diagnosed GD, antithyroid drugs for less than 3 months. PBMC RNA served as the TCR library source. Patients were from an endocrinology department in Xi'an, China. The collection involved drawing approximately 9 milliliters of peripheral blood into EDTA tubes. The same sample was also used in a study of T cells in Graves' hyperthyroidism and ophthalmopathy.

The sequencing here drew on peripheral blood mononuclear cells (PBMCs), taken at new diagnosis, from a patient treated with antithyroid drugs. The genes are TRBV2 and TRBJ1-3; D is uncertain. The clonotype was recovered from a woman aged 25 to 45 with Graves disease. The CDR3 loop reads CASHARQPSSGNTIYF. The CDR3 DNA sequence: TGTGCCAGCCACGCTAGGCAGCCGAGCTCTGGAAACACCATATATTTT.